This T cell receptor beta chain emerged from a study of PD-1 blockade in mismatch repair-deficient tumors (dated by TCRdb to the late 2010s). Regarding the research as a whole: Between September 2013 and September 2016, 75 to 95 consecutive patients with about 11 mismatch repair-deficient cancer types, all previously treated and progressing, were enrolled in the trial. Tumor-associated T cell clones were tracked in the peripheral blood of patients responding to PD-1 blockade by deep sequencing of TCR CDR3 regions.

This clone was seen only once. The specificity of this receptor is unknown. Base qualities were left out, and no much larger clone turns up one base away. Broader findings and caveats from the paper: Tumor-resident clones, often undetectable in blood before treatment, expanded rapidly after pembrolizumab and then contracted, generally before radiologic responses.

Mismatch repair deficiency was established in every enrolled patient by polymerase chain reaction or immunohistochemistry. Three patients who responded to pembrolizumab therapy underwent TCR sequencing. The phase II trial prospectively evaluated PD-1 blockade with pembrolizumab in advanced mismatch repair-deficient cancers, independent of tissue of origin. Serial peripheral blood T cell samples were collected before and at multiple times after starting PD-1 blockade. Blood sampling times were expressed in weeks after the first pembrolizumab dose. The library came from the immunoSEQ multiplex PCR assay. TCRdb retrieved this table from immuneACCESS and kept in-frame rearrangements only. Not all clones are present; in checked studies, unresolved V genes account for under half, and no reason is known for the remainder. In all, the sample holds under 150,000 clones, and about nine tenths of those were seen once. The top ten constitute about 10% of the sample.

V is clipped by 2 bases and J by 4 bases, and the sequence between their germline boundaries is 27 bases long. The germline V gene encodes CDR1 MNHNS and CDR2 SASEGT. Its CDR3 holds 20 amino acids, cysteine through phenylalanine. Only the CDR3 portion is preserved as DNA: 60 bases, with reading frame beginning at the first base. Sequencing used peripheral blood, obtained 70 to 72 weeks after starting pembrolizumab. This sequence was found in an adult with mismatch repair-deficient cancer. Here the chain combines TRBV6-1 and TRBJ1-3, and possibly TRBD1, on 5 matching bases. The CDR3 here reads CASSEWSVFGGEGSGNTIYF. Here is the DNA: TGTGCCAGCAGTGAATGGTCGGTGTTTGGGGGAGAAGGGTCCGGAAACACCATATATTTT.